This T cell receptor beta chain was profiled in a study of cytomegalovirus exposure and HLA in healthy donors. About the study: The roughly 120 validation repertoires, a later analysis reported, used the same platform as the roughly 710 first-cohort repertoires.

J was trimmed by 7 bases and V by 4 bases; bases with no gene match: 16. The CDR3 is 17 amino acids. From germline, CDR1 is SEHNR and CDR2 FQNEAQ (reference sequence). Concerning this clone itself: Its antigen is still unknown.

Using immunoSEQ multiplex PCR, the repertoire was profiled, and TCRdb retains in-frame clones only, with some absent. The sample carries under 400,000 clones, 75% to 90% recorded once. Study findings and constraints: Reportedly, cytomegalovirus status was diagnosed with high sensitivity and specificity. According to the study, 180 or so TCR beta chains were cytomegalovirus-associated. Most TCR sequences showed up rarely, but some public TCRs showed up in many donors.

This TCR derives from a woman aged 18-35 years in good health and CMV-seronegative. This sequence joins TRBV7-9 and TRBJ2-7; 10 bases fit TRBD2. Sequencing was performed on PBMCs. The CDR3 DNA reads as TGTGCCAGCAGCTCCCGTGGAGGTAGCGGGGGGATTATGGAGCAGTACTTC. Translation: CASSSRGGSGGIMEQYF.